The 25 T cell receptor beta chains below all came from one sample that was sequenced in a study of blood T cell repertoires in COVID-19. Sequencing was performed with immunoSEQ multiplex PCR; in TCRdb, only in-frame clones are kept and a portion is missing. Of approximately 350,000 clones listed, more than 75% are singletons. The sample comprised PBMCs or T cells enriched from blood (not recorded which). The receptors derive from a woman in her twenties or thirties who had recovered from COVID-19.

The chain carries TRBV3-1 (or the pseudogene TRBV3-2) and TRBJ2-7; D is uncertain. Trimming cost V 1 base and J 0 bases, with 10 bases left between them. Germline lookup yields CDR1 LGHDT and CDR2 YNNKEL (reference sequence). This CDR3 spans 15 amino acids. CDR3 protein: CASSQAAGFSYEQYF. As DNA, the CDR3 is TGTGCCAGCAGCCAAGCGGCAGGCTTCTCCTACGAGCAGTACTTC.

The chain recombines TRBV28 with TRBJ1-2; 7 bases fit TRBD1. V lost 3 bases, J lost 7 bases, and 8 bases stayed unmatched. CDR1 is MDHEN, CDR2 SYDVKM, per germline. There are 14 residues in the CDR3. As DNA, the CDR3 is TGTGCCAGCAGTTTGGGACAGATTTCCTTTGGCTACACCTTC. This encodes CASSLGQISFGYTF.

The genes are TRBV2 and TRBJ1-4; 8 bases match TRBD1. The V gene end was trimmed by 6 bases and the J gene end by 5 bases; junction bases not matched to a gene: 5. The CDR3 sequence is 14 residues long. Germline CDR1 is SNHLY and CDR2 is FYNNEI. The CDR3 DNA sequence: TGTGCCAGCAGAGAACAGGGGGTGAATGAAAAACTGTTTTTT. Amino acids: CASREQGVNEKLFF. Variable domain in full (rest from reference TRBV2 and TRBJ1-4): EPEVTQTPSHQVTQMGQEVILRCVPISNHLYFYWYRQILGQKVEFLVSFYNNEISEKSEIFDDQFSVERPDGSNFTLKIRSTKLEDSAMYFCASREQGVNEKLFFGSGTQLSVL.

This chain joins TRBV28 and TRBJ2-7; TRBD1 aligns across 9 bases. Germline CDR1 MDHEN, CDR2 SYDVKM. Trimming took 3 bases from V and 4 from J; bases not matched to a gene: 10. The CDR3 runs to 16 residues. The CDR3, as DNA: TGTGCCAGCAGTTTTCGTTGGGACAGGGCCCCGTACGAGCAGTACTTC. It specifies CASSFRWDRAPYEQYF.

This chain uses TRBV11-3 with TRBJ2-1, with 10 nucleotides matching TRBD2. Looked up from germline, CDR1 is SGHNT and CDR2 is YENEEA. V gave up 6 bases and J gave up 2 bases; unmatched junction bases: 4. The CDR3 has 15 residues. The CDR3 here is CASSEAGGTYNEQFF. The CDR3 bases are TGTGCCAGCAGTGAAGCGGGAGGGACCTACAATGAGCAGTTCTTC.

CDR3 in amino acids: CAISESTSDEQFF. The CDR3, as DNA: TGTGCCATCAGTGAGTCGACTAGCGATGAGCAGTTCTTC. V usage is TRBV10-3 and J usage is TRBJ2-1; 8 nucleotides match TRBD2. This CDR3 region has 13 residues. V shed 0 bases, J shed 8 bases, and the junction held 0 bases outside the gene matches. Per germline, CDR1 ENHRY and CDR2 SYGVKD.

The gene calls are TRBV27 and TRBJ2-7; 16 nucleotides match TRBD2. The germline gives CDR1 MNHEY, CDR2 SMNVEV (reference sequence). With 6 bases clipped from V and 6 bases from J, the junction kept 8 bases outside the gene matches. This CDR3 is built from 16 residues. CDR3 in amino acids: CASSSGLAGGRPEQYF. CDR3 coding DNA: TGTGCCAGCAGCTCGGGACTAGCGGGAGGGCGCCCCGAGCAGTACTTC.

The chain links TRBV18 to TRBJ2-6; D gene ambiguous. Germline assignment: CDR1 KGHSH and CDR2 LQKENI. The CDR3 contains 13 residues. Trimming shortened V by 9 bases and J by 2 bases, and 8 bases separated the two germline ends. The CDR3 is CASLAAGANVLTF. CDR3 nucleotide sequence: TGTGCCAGTTTAGCTGCTGGGGCCAACGTCCTGACTTTC. The variable domain in full, with the rest retrieved from reference TRBV18 and TRBJ2-6, is NAGVMQNPRHLVRRRGQEARLRCSPMKGHSHVYWYRQLPEEGLKFMVYLQKENIIDESGMPKERFSAEFPKEGPSILRIQQVVRGDSAAYFCASLAAGANVLTFGAGSRLTVL.

This clone was seen once. The V call is TRBV7-2, the J call TRBJ2-7; 7 bases match TRBD2. Trimming at V came to 1 base and at J to 6 bases, leaving 15 bases not matched to a gene. The CDR3 loop spans 17 amino acids. The germline V gene encodes CDR1 SGHTA and CDR2 FQGNSA. CDR3 sequence: CASSLGGRGSKTSEQYF. The CDR3 bases are TGTGCCAGCAGCTTAGGTGGGCGCGGGAGTAAGACCAGCGAGCAGTACTTC.

The J gene is TRBJ2-2, the V gene TRBV5-1; 7 bases match TRBD1. Germline CDR1 and CDR2: SGHRS and YFSETQ. The CDR3 runs 15 residues. The junction had 5 bases not matched to a gene; V was cut back by 5 bases and J by 1 base. CDR3 in amino acids: CASRLPGGNTGELFF. Here the CDR3 DNA reads TGCGCCAGCAGACTGCCAGGGGGGAACACCGGGGAGCTGTTTTTT.

On this clone itself: One end of the junction varies from germline; a read error may be responsible. In the same sample, other DNA sequences code for this CDR3. The chain uses TRBV28 and TRBJ1-6; D might be TRBD1 (5 bases). CDR1 is MDHEN and CDR2 is SYDVKM in the germline V gene. This CDR3 is 14 amino acids long. CDR3 DNA: TGCGCCAGCAGTTTATCAGGGTTGTATTCACCCCTCCACTTT. Translated: CASSLSGLYSPLHF.

The gene calls are TRBV15 and TRBJ1-1; 10 nucleotides line up with TRBD1. The CDR3 sequence is 17 residues long. The germline V gene encodes CDR1 LNHNV and CDR2 YYDKDF (reference sequence). With V trimmed by 1 base and J by 1 base, 6 bases remained unmatched. CDR3 residues: CATSRATGGLKNTEAFF. The CDR3 coding sequence is TGTGCCACCAGCAGAGCGACAGGGGGCCTCAAGAACACTGAAGCTTTCTTT.

V is TRBV27 and J is TRBJ2-1, with D tentatively TRBD2 (5 bases). The germline V gene encodes CDR1 MNHEY and CDR2 SMNVEV (reference sequence). CDR3 length: 14 residues. V was clipped by 2 bases and J by 6 bases, with 11 bases between them. CDR3 sequence (DNA): TGTGCCAGCAGTTTAAATACCGGGGTCAATGAGCAGTTCTTC. Protein sequence: CASSLNTGVNEQFF.

The chain couples TRBV7-2 to TRBJ1-1; D is ambiguous. V was clipped by 5 bases and J by 0 bases, with 7 bases between them. The germline V gene encodes CDR1 SGHTA and CDR2 FQGNSA. The CDR3 consists of 13 residues. This chain's CDR3 is CASSLTVNTEAFF. The DNA of the CDR3 is TGTGCCAGCAGCCTAACGGTGAACACTGAAGCTTTCTTT.

The V call is TRBV7-9, the J call TRBJ1-5; the D is unclear. Germline V CDR1 and CDR2: SEHNR, FQNEAQ (reference sequence). Trimming removed 5 bases from V and 6 bases from J, with 14 bases in between. The CDR3 consists of 14 residues. The CDR3 loop reads CASSQAGTLQPQHF. The CDR3 nucleotides are TGTGCCAGCAGCCAAGCAGGCACGCTTCAGCCCCAGCATTTT.

V gene TRBV7-9 combines with J gene TRBJ1-1; D is unclear. Germline V gene sequence: CDR1 SEHNR, CDR2 FQNEAQ (reference sequence). The CDR3 is 13 residues long. Trimming took off 5 bases at V and 6 bases at J, with 13 bases between the two ends. As DNA, the CDR3 is TGTGCCAGCAGCCGGGAGAGTATCGCTGAAGCTTTCTTT. The encoded protein is CASSRESIAEAFF.

The chain recombines TRBV29-1 with TRBJ1-1, with 7 bases matching TRBD1. With V trimmed by 7 bases and J by 5 bases, 10 bases remained unmatched. The CDR3 covers 13 residues. The germline V gene encodes CDR1 SQVTM and CDR2 ANQGSEA. Here the CDR3 reads CSAQGGIGTEAFF. The CDR3 DNA reads as TGCAGCGCCCAGGGGGGAATTGGGACTGAAGCTTTCTTT.

CDR3 nucleotide sequence: TGTGCCACCAGTGATTTCGGGACAGGGGCTTACAATGAGCAGTTCTTC. Translating gives CATSDFGTGAYNEQFF. The gene calls are TRBV24-1 and TRBJ2-1, with 10 bases lining up with TRBD1. In germline, CDR1 is KGHDR, CDR2 SFDVKD. The CDR3 loop spans 16 amino acids. Germline trimming cut 1 base from V and 4 bases from J; bases unmatched to any gene: 3.

J is TRBJ2-5 and V is TRBV5-4; 12 bases align to TRBD1. The CDR3 extends over 15 amino acids. The V gene end was trimmed by 4 bases and the J gene end by 3 bases; junction bases not matched to a gene: 4. The V gene's germline CDR1 is SGHNT and CDR2 YYREEE (reference sequence). The CDR3 DNA sequence: TGTGCCAGCAGCCGGGACAGGGGGCGAGAAGAGACCCAGTACTTC. This codes for CASSRDRGREETQYF. The variable domain in full, completed from reference TRBV5-4 and TRBJ2-5, reads ETGVTQSPTHLIKTRGQQVTLRCSSQSGHNTVSWYQQALGQGPQFIFQYYREEENGRGNFPPRFSGLQFPNYSSELNVNALELDDSALYLCASSRDRGREETQYFGPGTRLLVL.

The CDR3 bases are TGTGCCAGCAGCGTAGAGCCGGGAACTCAGCCCCAGCATTTT. Its translation is CASSVEPGTQPQHF. The chain uses TRBV9 and TRBJ1-5; D gene uncertain. The CDR3 extends over 14 amino acids. Germline V lookup: CDR1 SGDLS, CDR2 YYNGEE. Trimming shortened V by 0 bases and J by 6 bases, and 10 bases separated the two germline ends. Supplemented by reference TRBV9 and TRBJ1-5, the full variable domain reads DSGVTQTPKHLITATGQRVTLRCSPRSGDLSVYWYQQSLDQGLQFLIQYYNGEERAKGNILERFSAQQFPDLHSELNLSSLELGDSALYFCASSVEPGTQPQHFGDGTRLSIL.

J is TRBJ2-1 and V is TRBV18; D is uncertain. This CDR3 comprises 14 residues. Germline V lookup: CDR1 KGHSH, CDR2 LQKENI. Trimming shortened V by 5 bases and J by 2 bases, and 10 bases separated the two germline ends. CDR3 protein: CASSADAAYNEQFF. Here the CDR3 DNA reads TGTGCCAGCTCAGCAGACGCGGCCTACAATGAGCAGTTCTTC.

The chain has TRBV7-3 and TRBJ2-1; TRBD2 matches at 10 bases. Germline V gene lookup returns CDR1 SGHTA and CDR2 FQGTGA. CDR3 length: 16 residues. V was clipped by 1 base and J by 2 bases; unmatched bases: 2. The DNA of the CDR3 is TGTGCCAGCAGCTTAAGTGGACTAGCGGCCTACAATGAGCAGTTCTTC. This sequence encodes CASSLSGLAAYNEQFF.

The rearrangement uses TRBV11-2 and TRBJ2-3; TRBD1 matches at 8 bases. The V segment lost 3 bases and the J segment 0 bases; nucleotides outside the gene matches: 11. CDR3 size: 18 residues. Germline V gives CDR1 SGHAT, CDR2 FQNNGV. The CDR3 DNA reads TGTGCCAGCAGCTTTGGGACAGGAGTTTACCTTAGCACAGATACGCAGTATTTT. Encoded protein: CASSFGTGVYLSTDTQYF.

The chain combines TRBV28 with TRBJ1-2, with 9 bases that match TRBD1. The CDR3 length is 16 residues. J lost 3 bases, V lost 3 bases, and 8 bases had no gene match. Germline CDR1 and CDR2: MDHEN and SYDVKM. CDR3 nucleotides: TGTGCCAGCAGTTTCTTTGGGGACAGGGTGCACTATGGCTACACCTTC. It yields the protein CASSFFGDRVHYGYTF.

This clone was found a few times. The V and J genes are TRBV5-1 and TRBJ2-2, with D tentatively TRBD2 (5 bases). CDR3 length: 13 amino acids. Germline CDR1 SGHRS, CDR2 YFSETQ. V shed 8 bases and J shed 5 bases, with 13 bases lying between them. CDR3: CASHPGETGELFF. In DNA form, the CDR3 reads TGCGCCAGTCACCCCGGGGAAACCGGGGAGCTGTTTTTT.